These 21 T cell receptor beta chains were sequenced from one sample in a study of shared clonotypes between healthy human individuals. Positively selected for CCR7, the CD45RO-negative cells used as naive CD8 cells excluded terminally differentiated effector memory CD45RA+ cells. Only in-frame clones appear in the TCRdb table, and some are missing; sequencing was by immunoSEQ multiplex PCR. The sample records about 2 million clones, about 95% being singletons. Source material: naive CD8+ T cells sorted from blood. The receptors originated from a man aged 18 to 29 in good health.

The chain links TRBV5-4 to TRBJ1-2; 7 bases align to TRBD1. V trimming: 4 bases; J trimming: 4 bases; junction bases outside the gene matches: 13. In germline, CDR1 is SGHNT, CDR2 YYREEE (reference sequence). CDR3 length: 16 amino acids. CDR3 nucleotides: TGTGCCAGCAGCCCATGGGACAGCGGATACTTCTATGGCTACACCTTC. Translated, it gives CASSPWDSGYFYGYTF. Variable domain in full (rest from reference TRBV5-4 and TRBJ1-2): ETGVTQSPTHLIKTRGQQVTLRCSSQSGHNTVSWYQQALGQGPQFIFQYYREEENGRGNFPPRFSGLQFPNYSSELNVNALELDDSALYLCASSPWDSGYFYGYTFGSGTRLTVV.

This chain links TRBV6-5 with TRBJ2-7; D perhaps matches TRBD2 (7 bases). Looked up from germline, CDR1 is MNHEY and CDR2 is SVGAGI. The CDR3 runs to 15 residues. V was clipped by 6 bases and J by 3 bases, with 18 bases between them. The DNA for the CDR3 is TGTGCCAGCAGCGCCGTCGTGGGGGGGCTCTACGAGCAGTACTTC. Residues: CASSAVVGGLYEQYF.

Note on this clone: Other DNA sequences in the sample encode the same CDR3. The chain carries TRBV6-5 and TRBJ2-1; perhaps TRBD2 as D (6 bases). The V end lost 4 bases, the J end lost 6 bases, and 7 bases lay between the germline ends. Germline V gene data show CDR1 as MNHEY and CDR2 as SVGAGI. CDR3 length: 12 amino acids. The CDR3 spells CASSFSGNEQFF. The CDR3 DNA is TGTGCCAGCAGTTTTAGCGGCAATGAGCAGTTCTTC.

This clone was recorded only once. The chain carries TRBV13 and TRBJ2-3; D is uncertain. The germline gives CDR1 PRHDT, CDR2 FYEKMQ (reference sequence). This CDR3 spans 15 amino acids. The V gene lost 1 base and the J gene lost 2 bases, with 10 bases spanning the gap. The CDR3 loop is CASSLAGTTTDTQYF. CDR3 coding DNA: TGTGCCAGCAGCTTAGCGGGTACTACCACAGATACGCAGTATTTT.

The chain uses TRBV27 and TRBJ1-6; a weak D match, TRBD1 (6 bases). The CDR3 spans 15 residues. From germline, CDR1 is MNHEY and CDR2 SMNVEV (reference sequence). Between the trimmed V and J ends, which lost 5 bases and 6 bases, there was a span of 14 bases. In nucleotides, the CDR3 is TGTGCCAGCAGTCGGGGCAGGGGCCTTAATTCACCCCTCCACTTT. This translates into CASSRGRGLNSPLHF.

The CDR3 protein is CASSNRDFGYTF. DNA for the CDR3: TGTGCCAGTAGTAACAGGGATTTTGGCTACACCTTC. The chain uses TRBV19 and TRBJ1-2, with TRBD1 as a possible D gene (6 bases). The CDR3 runs to 12 residues. V dropped 4 bases and J dropped 7 bases, with 10 bases sitting between them. The germline gives CDR1 LNHDA, CDR2 SQIVND (reference sequence).

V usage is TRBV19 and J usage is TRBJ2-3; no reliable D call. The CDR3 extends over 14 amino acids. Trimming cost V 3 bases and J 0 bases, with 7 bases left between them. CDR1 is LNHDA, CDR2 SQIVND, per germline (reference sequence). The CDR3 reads CASSMSHSTDTQYF. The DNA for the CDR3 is TGTGCCAGTAGTATGTCTCACAGCACAGATACGCAGTATTTT. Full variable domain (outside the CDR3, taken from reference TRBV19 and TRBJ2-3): DGGITQSPKYLFRKEGQNVTLSCEQNLNHDAMYWYRQDPGQGLRLIYYSQIVNDFQKGDIAEGYSVSREKKESFPLTVTSAQKNPTAFYLCASSMSHSTDTQYFGPGTRLTVL.

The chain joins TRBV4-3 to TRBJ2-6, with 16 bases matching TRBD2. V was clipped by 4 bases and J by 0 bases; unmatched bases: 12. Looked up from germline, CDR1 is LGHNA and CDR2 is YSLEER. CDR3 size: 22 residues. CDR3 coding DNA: TGCGCCAGCAGCCGCCTAACCGGGACTAGCGGGAGGGACGGCTCTGGGGCCAACGTCCTGACTTTC. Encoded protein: CASSRLTGTSGRDGSGANVLTF.

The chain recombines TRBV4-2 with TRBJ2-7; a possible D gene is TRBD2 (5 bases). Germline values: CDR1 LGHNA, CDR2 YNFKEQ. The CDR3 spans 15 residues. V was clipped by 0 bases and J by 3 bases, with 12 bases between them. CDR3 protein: CASSQEWGGGYEQYF. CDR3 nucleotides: TGTGCCAGCAGCCAAGAATGGGGTGGAGGCTACGAGCAGTACTTC.

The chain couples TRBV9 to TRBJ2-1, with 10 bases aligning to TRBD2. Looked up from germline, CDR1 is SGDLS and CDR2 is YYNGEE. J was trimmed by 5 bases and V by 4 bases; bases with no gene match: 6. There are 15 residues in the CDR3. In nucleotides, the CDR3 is TGTGCCAGCAGCCCAGGACTAGCGGAACACAATGAGCAGTTCTTC. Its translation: CASSPGLAEHNEQFF.

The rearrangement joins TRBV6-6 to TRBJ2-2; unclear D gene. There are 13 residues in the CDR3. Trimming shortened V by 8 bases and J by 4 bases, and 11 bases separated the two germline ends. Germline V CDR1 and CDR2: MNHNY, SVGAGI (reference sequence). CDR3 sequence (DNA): TGTGCCAGCGGGCAATGGGGCACCGGGGAGCTGTTTTTT. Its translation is CASGQWGTGELFF.

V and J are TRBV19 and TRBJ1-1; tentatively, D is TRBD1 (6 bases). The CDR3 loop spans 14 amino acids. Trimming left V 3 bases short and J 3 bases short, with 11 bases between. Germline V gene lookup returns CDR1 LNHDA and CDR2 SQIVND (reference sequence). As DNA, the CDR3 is TGTGCCAGTAGTATCCAGGGGTCGGACACTGAAGCTTTCTTT. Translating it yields CASSIQGSDTEAFF.

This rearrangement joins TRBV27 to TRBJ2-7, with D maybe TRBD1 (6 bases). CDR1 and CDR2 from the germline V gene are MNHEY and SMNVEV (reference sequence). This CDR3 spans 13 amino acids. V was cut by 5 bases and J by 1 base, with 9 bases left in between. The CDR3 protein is CASSEQGSYEQYF. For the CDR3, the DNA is TGTGCCAGCAGTGAGCAGGGGTCCTACGAGCAGTACTTC.

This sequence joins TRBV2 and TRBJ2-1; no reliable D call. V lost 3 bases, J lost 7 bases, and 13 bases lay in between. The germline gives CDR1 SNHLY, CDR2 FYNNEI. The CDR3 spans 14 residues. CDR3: CASSDPDRRNEQFF. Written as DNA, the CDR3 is TGTGCCAGCAGTGACCCCGACCGTAGGAATGAGCAGTTCTTC.

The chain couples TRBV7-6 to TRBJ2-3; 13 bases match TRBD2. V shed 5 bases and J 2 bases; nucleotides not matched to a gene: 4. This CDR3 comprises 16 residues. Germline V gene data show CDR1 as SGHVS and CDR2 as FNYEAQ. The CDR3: CASSQGLAGYTDTQYF. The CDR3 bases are TGTGCCAGCAGCCAGGGACTAGCGGGGTACACAGATACGCAGTATTTT.

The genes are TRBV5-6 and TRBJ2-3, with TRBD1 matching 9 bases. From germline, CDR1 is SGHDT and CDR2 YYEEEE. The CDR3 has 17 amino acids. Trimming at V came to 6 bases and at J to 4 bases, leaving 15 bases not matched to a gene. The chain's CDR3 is CASNGDRAGPRSDTQYF. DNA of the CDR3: TGTGCCAGCAACGGGGACAGGGCAGGACCTCGGTCAGATACGCAGTATTTT.

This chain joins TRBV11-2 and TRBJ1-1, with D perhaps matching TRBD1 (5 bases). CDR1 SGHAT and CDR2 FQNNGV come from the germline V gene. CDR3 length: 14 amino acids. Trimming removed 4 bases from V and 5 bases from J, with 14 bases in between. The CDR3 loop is CASSSPFAGTEAFF. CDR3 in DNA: TGTGCCAGCAGCTCCCCCTTCGCAGGGACTGAAGCTTTCTTT.

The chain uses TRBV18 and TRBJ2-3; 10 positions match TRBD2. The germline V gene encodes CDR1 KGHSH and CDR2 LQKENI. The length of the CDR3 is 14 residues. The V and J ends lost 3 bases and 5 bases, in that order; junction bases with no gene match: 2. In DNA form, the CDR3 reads TGTGCCAGCTCACCGCTAGCGGGGGTAGATACGCAGTATTTT. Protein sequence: CASSPLAGVDTQYF. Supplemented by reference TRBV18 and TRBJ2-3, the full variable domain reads NAGVMQNPRHLVRRRGQEARLRCSPMKGHSHVYWYRQLPEEGLKFMVYLQKENIIDESGMPKERFSAEFPKEGPSILRIQQVVRGDSAAYFCASSPLAGVDTQYFGPGTRLTVL.

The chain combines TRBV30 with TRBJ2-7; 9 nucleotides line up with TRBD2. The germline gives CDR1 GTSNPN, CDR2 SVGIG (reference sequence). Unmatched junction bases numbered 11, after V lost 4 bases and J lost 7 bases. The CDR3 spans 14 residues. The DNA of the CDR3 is TGTGCCTGGACGTCAATAGCGGGAGCTTGGGAGCAGTACTTC. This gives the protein CAWTSIAGAWEQYF.

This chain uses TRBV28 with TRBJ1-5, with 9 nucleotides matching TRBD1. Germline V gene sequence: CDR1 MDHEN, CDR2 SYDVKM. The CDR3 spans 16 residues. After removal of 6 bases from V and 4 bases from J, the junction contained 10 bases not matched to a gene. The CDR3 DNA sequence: TGTGCCAGCAGGGGACAGGGTCCGACTGCGAATCAGCCCCAGCATTTT. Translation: CASRGQGPTANQPQHF.

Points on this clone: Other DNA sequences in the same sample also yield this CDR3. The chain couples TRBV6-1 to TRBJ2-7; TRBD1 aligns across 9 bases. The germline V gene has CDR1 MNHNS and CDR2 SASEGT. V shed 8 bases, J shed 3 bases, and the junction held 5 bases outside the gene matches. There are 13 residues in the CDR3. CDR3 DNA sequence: TGTGCCAGCCGCGGACAGGGGAACTACGAGCAGTACTTC. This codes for CASRGQGNYEQYF.